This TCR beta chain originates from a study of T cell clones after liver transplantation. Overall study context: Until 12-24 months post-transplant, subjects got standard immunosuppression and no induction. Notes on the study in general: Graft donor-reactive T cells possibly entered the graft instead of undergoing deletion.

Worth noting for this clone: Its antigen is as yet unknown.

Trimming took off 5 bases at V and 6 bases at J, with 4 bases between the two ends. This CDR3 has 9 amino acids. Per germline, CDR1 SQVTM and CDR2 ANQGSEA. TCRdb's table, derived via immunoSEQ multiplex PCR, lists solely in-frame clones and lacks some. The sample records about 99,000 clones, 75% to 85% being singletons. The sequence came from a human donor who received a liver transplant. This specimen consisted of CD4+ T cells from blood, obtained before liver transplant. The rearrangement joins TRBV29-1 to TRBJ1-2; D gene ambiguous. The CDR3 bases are TGCAGCGTTTCCGATGGCTACACCTTC. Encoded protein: CSVSDGYTF.